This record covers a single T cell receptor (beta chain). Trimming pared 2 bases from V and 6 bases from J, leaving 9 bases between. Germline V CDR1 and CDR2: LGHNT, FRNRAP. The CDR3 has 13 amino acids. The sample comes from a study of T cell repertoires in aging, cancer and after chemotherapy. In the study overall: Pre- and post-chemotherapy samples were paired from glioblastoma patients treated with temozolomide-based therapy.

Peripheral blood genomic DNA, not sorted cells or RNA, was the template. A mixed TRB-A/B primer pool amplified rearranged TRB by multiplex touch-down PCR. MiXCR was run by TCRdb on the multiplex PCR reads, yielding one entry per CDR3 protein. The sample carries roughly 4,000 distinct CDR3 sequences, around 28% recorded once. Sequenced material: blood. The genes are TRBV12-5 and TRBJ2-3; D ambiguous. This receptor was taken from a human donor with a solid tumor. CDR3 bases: TGTGCTAGTGGTTTGTCTGAAGTGGATACGCAGTATTTT. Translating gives CASGLSEVDTQYF.